This TCR beta chain is drawn from a study of blood T cell repertoires in COVID-19. Overall study: Both acute and convalescent COVID-19 samples were obtained from the United States, Italy and Spain.

The assay was immunoSEQ multiplex PCR, and TCRdb's table has in-frame clones only and misses some. The data show some 200,000 clones, approximately 92% seen once. This clone appeared a single time. The TCR was taken from a man between 50 and 59 years old with acute or convalescent COVID-19. Material for sequencing was peripheral blood.

The CDR3 region is CASSHGQGWVKLGETQYF. The DNA of the CDR3 is TGTGCCAGCAGCCACGGACAGGGGTGGGTTAAGCTCGGAGAGACCCAGTACTTC. The chain has TRBV7-2 and TRBJ2-5; 9 bases align to TRBD1. V gave up 5 bases and J gave up 4 bases; unmatched junction bases: 17. The CDR3 is 18 amino acids. The germline gives CDR1 SGHTA, CDR2 FQGNSA.